These 27 T cell receptor beta chains were sequenced from one sample in a study of cytomegalovirus exposure and HLA in healthy donors. The PCR had 60 Vbeta and 13 Jbeta primers. The repertoire was sequenced with immunoSEQ multiplex PCR; TCRdb's copy has only in-frame clones and lacks some. The table records 170,000 or so clones, around 80% of them present only once. Material for sequencing was PBMCs. Receptors were obtained from a woman aged 45 to 65 in good health and CMV-seropositive.

This chain uses TRBV5-4 with TRBJ2-4; 8 bases are shared with TRBD2. The length of the CDR3 is 15 residues. The germline gives CDR1 SGHNT, CDR2 YYREEE (reference sequence). The J segment lost 6 bases and the V segment lost 4 bases, leaving 9 bases of the junction unmatched. The CDR3 region has the DNA TGTGCCAGCAGCCCCTCGCAACGGGGGGGAAACATTCAGTACTTC. This sequence encodes CASSPSQRGGNIQYF.

The rearrangement joins TRBV21-1 to TRBJ2-3; TRBD2, the table's D call, was not compared with the DNA. TRBV21-1 is assigned pseudogene status. The CDR3 length is 16 residues. The CDR3 DNA reads as TGTGCCAGCAGCCCTCCGGAGACTAGTCTGACAGATACGCAGTATTTT. It codes for CASSPPETSLTDTQYF.

The chain carries TRBV5-4 and TRBJ1-6, with 9 positions matching TRBD1. Germline trimming cut 4 bases from V and 7 bases from J; bases unmatched to any gene: 6. CDR1 and CDR2 (germline): SGHNT, YYREEE (reference sequence). The CDR3 is made up of 15 amino acids. As DNA, the CDR3 is TGTGCCAGCAGCGCATCGGGACAGGGAAATTCACCCCTCCACTTT. It yields the protein CASSASGQGNSPLHF.

This clone was observed a handful of times. V usage is TRBV7-2 and J usage is TRBJ2-1, with 9 bases fitting TRBD2. The CDR3 extends over 15 amino acids. Per the germline V gene, CDR1 is SGHTA and CDR2 is FQGNSA. The V segment lost 5 bases and the J segment 6 bases; nucleotides outside the gene matches: 8. The CDR3 loop reads CASSLVGLASNEQFF. CDR3 DNA sequence: TGTGCCAGCAGCCTGGTCGGACTAGCGTCCAATGAGCAGTTCTTC. Together with reference TRBV7-2 and TRBJ2-1, the CDR3 gives the full variable domain: GAGVSQSPSNKVTEKGKDVELRCDPISGHTALYWYRQSLGQGLEFLIYFQGNSAPDKSGLPSDRFSAERTGGSVSTLTIQRTQQEDSAVYLCASSLVGLASNEQFFGPGTRLTVL.

The rearrangement joins TRBV19 to TRBJ1-4; the match to TRBD1 covers 7 bases. Trimming took 8 bases from V and 4 from J; bases not matched to a gene: 13. This CDR3 comprises 16 residues. The germline V gene encodes CDR1 LNHDA and CDR2 SQIVND (reference sequence). This CDR3 is CASGLTRDSHNEKLFF. CDR3 in DNA: TGTGCCAGTGGACTAACCCGGGACAGCCATAATGAAAAACTGTTTTTT.

The V gene is TRBV6-6, the J gene TRBJ1-5; the D gene is possibly TRBD1 (5 bases). V lost 2 bases to trimming and J lost 2 bases, with 13 bases between them. The CDR3 runs 16 residues. Germline CDR1 MNHNY, CDR2 SVGAGI (reference sequence). The CDR3 here is CASSYAQGRGNQPQHF. DNA of the CDR3: TGTGCCAGCAGTTACGCTCAGGGTCGGGGCAATCAGCCCCAGCATTTT.

Points on this clone: Additional DNA sequences in this sample encode the identical CDR3. The chain uses TRBV6-1 and TRBJ1-2; D gene ambiguous. V lost 1 base and J lost 8, with 8 bases in between. CDR1 is MNHNS and CDR2 is SASEGT in the germline V gene. The CDR3 loop spans 12 amino acids. CDR3 amino acids: CASSEGGVGYTF. DNA for the CDR3: TGTGCCAGCAGTGAAGGAGGAGTAGGCTACACCTTC.

V and J are TRBV5-6 and TRBJ2-6; D is perhaps TRBD2 (6 bases). V lost 4 bases and J 1 base, leaving 9 bases between the germline ends. CDR3 length: 15 residues. Germline CDR1 SGHDT, CDR2 YYEEEE. CDR3 sequence (DNA): TGTGCCAGCAGCCTCGGGAGTTCTGGGGCCAACGTCCTGACTTTC. This encodes CASSLGSSGANVLTF.

The chain is built from TRBV27 and TRBJ1-1; 11 nucleotides match TRBD1. Trimming at V came to 8 bases and at J to 5 bases, leaving 4 bases not matched to a gene. This CDR3 spans 13 amino acids. Germline assignment: CDR1 MNHEY and CDR2 SMNVEV (reference sequence). The CDR3 DNA reads TGTGCCAGCCGGACAGGGGGCGAAACTGAAGCTTTCTTT. Its protein product is CASRTGGETEAFF.

The V call is TRBV6-5, the J call TRBJ1-2; TRBD1 is a possible D gene (6 bases). Germline CDR1 and CDR2: MNHEY and SVGAGI. V lost 8 bases to trimming and J lost 4 bases, with 17 bases between them. The CDR3 spans 14 residues. The CDR3 DNA reads TGTGCCAGCCGTACGTCGGGACAACCCTATGGCTACACCTTC. Translating gives CASRTSGQPYGYTF.

The chain couples TRBV6-1 to TRBJ2-3; D may be TRBD1 (6 bases). From germline, CDR1 is MNHNS and CDR2 SASEGT. V was shortened by 7 bases and J by 1 base, with 12 bases between the two germline ends. This CDR3 spans 14 amino acids. DNA for the CDR3: TGTGCCAGCAAGGGGGTTGGGGGCACAGATACGCAGTATTTT. It codes for CASKGVGGTDTQYF.

The chain is built from TRBV2 and TRBJ1-1, with 7 bases fitting TRBD1. This CDR3 contains 15 residues. The J segment lost 1 base and the V segment lost 7 bases, leaving 9 bases of the junction unmatched. Looked up from germline, CDR1 is SNHLY and CDR2 is FYNNEI. This CDR3 reads CASNPRGLSNTEAFF. The DNA of the CDR3 is TGTGCCAGCAACCCTAGGGGGCTTTCGAACACTGAAGCTTTCTTT.

The rearrangement links TRBV4-1 to TRBJ2-1; TRBD2 matches at 7 bases. The trim removed 1 base at V and 4 bases at J, leaving 16 bases unmatched. This CDR3 has 19 amino acids. Germline values: CDR1 MGHRA, CDR2 YSYEKL. In DNA form, the CDR3 reads TGCGCCAGCAGCCAAGTGCCCGAGCGGGGAATGGGGATATACAATGAGCAGTTCTTC. This gives the protein CASSQVPERGMGIYNEQFF.

The gene calls are TRBV28 and TRBJ2-5; D is perhaps TRBD1 (6 bases). V shed 1 base and J shed 1 base, with 13 bases lying between them. Germline V CDR1 and CDR2: MDHEN, SYDVKM. This CDR3 region has 16 residues. For the CDR3, the DNA is TGTGCCAGCAGTTTATCTTCTGGCAGGGGCCAAGAGACCCAGTACTTC. Protein product: CASSLSSGRGQETQYF.

The chain links TRBV4-1 to TRBJ1-2; no definite D call. The CDR3 has 14 amino acids. Germline lookup yields CDR1 MGHRA and CDR2 YSYEKL. With 0 bases removed from V and 8 bases from J, the gap between germline ends came to 13 bases. The CDR3 loop reads CASSQEGGSGGYTF. CDR3 DNA: TGCGCCAGCAGCCAAGAAGGAGGGAGCGGAGGCTACACCTTC.

V gene TRBV2 combines with J gene TRBJ1-2; 8 bases map to TRBD1. The V and J ends lost 4 bases and 8 bases, in that order; junction bases with no gene match: 6. The CDR3 is made up of 13 amino acids. Germline loops: CDR1 SNHLY, CDR2 FYNNEI. For the CDR3, the DNA is TGTGCCAGCAGTGCTAACAGGGGGGGAGGCTACACCTTC. Protein product: CASSANRGGGYTF.

The V and J genes are TRBV6-1 and TRBJ2-6; weak D call: TRBD1 (6 bases). The CDR3 extends over 14 amino acids. Between the trimmed V and J ends, which lost 9 bases and 0 bases, there was a span of 9 bases. Germline CDR1 reads MNHNS; CDR2 reads SASEGT. Here the CDR3 reads CASQQGSGANVLTF. CDR3 bases: TGTGCCAGTCAACAGGGCTCTGGGGCCAACGTCCTGACTTTC.

The rearrangement links TRBV5-1 to TRBJ2-7, with 7 bases identical to TRBD2. Germline CDR1 reads SGHRS; CDR2 reads YFSETQ. J gave up 7 bases and V 1 base, and 8 bases lay outside the gene matches. The CDR3 length is 14 residues. The CDR3, as DNA: TGCGCCAGCAGCTTGCCCGGGACGGGAGGAGAGCAGTACTTC. This codes for CASSLPGTGGEQYF.

This chain links TRBV11-2 with TRBJ1-1; no firm D call. Germline V gene sequence: CDR1 SGHAT, CDR2 FQNNGV. V was pared by 1 base and J by 3 bases, with 6 bases between. This CDR3 is 13 amino acids long. In nucleotides, the CDR3 is TGTGCCAGCAGCTTAGCGGGTTACACTGAAGCTTTCTTT. It encodes CASSLAGYTEAFF. Complete variable domain (other parts from reference TRBV11-2 and TRBJ1-1): EAGVAQSPRYKIIEKRQSVAFWCNPISGHATLYWYQQILGQGPKLLIQFQNNGVVDDSQLPKDRFSAERLKGVDSTLKIQPAKLEDSAVYLCASSLAGYTEAFFGQGTRLTVV.

The chain links TRBV27 to TRBJ1-2, with D uncertain. Germline V gene sequence: CDR1 MNHEY, CDR2 SMNVEV (reference sequence). V lost 0 bases, J lost 8 bases, and 10 bases lay in between. The CDR3 is made up of 13 amino acids. CDR3 coding DNA: TGTGCCAGCAGTTTATCTGGCGGTCGGGGCTACACCTTC. Translation: CASSLSGGRGYTF.

CDR3 residues: CASGTGNEQYF. The CDR3 bases are TGCGCCAGCGGCACGGGGAACGAGCAGTACTTC. V and J are TRBV10-1 and TRBJ2-7; D may be TRBD2 (5 bases). This CDR3 comprises 11 residues. CDR1 WNHNN and CDR2 SYGVQD come from the germline V gene (reference sequence). Trimming removed 8 bases from V and 5 bases from J, with 10 bases in between.

V gene TRBV7-9 combines with J gene TRBJ2-5; D might be TRBD1 (5 bases). The CDR3 consists of 13 residues. CDR1 is SEHNR and CDR2 is FQNEAQ in the germline V gene (reference sequence). Trimming took off 4 bases at V and 5 bases at J, with 11 bases between the two ends. The CDR3 region is CASSWGGYETQYF. The DNA for the CDR3 is TGTGCCAGCAGCTGGGGCGGATATGAGACCCAGTACTTC.

This chain uses TRBV7-8 with TRBJ2-7; 7 nucleotides line up with TRBD1. V was clipped by 4 bases and J by 6 bases; unmatched bases: 12. This CDR3 contains 15 residues. From germline, CDR1 is SGHVS and CDR2 FQNEAQ. As DNA, the CDR3 is TGTGCCAGCAGCTCGCCATCGAGGGGGCGAGGCGAGCAGTACTTC. Amino acid sequence: CASSSPSRGRGEQYF.

The J gene is TRBJ2-7, the V gene TRBV5-1; TRBD1 agrees at 10 bases. CDR1 and CDR2 from the germline V gene are SGHRS and YFSETQ. J was trimmed by 0 bases and V by 4 bases; bases with no gene match: 4. The CDR3 consists of 15 residues. CDR3 in DNA: TGCGCCAGCAGCCGGCGGGACAGGGGCTCCTACGAGCAGTACTTC. It specifies CASSRRDRGSYEQYF.

This chain uses TRBV5-6 with TRBJ1-4; 10 bases line up with TRBD1. Per the germline V gene, CDR1 is SGHDT and CDR2 is YYEEEE. V was clipped by 2 bases and J by 7 bases; unmatched bases: 2. The CDR3 has 14 amino acids. CDR3 loop: CASSFDRGREKLFF. The CDR3, as DNA: TGTGCCAGCAGCTTCGACAGGGGGCGTGAAAAACTGTTTTTT.

The V gene is TRBV5-6, the J gene TRBJ1-2; 7 nucleotides line up with TRBD1. CDR1 is SGHDT and CDR2 is YYEEEE in the germline V gene. Trimming removed 5 bases from V and 8 bases from J; junction bases left unmatched: 9. CDR3 length: 13 residues. Written as DNA, the CDR3 is TGTGCCAGCAGGTCACAGGGGATGCGGGGCTACACCTTC. Its translation is CASRSQGMRGYTF.

The chain combines TRBV5-6 with TRBJ1-1; TRBD1 aligns across 9 bases. The CDR3 contains 14 residues. CDR1 is SGHDT and CDR2 is YYEEEE in the germline V gene. The V and J ends lost 4 bases and 2 bases, in that order; junction bases with no gene match: 3. CDR3 amino acids: CASSPGQGNTEAFF. The CDR3 bases are TGTGCCAGCAGCCCGGGACAGGGCAACACTGAAGCTTTCTTT.